This T cell receptor (beta chain) was recorded in a study of blood T cells in healthy people across ages. Study-wide results and limits: Lack of knowledge of donor CMV status possibly confounded expanded clonotype changes. A strong correlation was seen between TCR beta diversity and naive T cell percentage. A greater number of naive CD4+ cells and higher diversity distinguished long-lived donors from aged donors.

In the case of this clonotype: Its matching antigen is unknown. This may stem from a read error, because a much larger clone lies one nucleotide away.

The CDR3 spans 14 residues. V gave up 6 bases and J gave up 10 bases; unmatched junction bases: 15. CDR1 and CDR2 (germline): DFQATT, SNEGSKA (reference sequence). Primed by a sample-barcoded 5' primer and a J-beta primer mix, a second PCR proceeded for about 6 to 11 cycles. CDR3-containing paired-end reads numbering at least 2.5 million came from each sample. TCRdb ran MiXCR on the 5' RACE reads and lists one entry per CDR3 protein. The sample lists 800,000 to 900,000 distinct CDR3 sequences, approximately 65% occurring once. This TCR came from a man aged 25 to 45 in good health. Sequencing was performed on blood. This chain uses TRBV20-1 with TRBJ2-1, with 7 bases lining up with TRBD1. Here the CDR3 reads CSAHNDRETYEQFF. As DNA, the CDR3 is TGCAGTGCCCACAACGACAGGGAGACCTACGAGCAGTTCTTC.